These 2 T cell receptor beta chains were all obtained from the same sample, sequenced in a study of breast tumors, draining lymph nodes, adjacent tissues. The lymph nodes were axillary draining lymph nodes from breast cancer patients. TCRdb reprocessed the multiplex PCR reads with MiXCR, giving one entry per CDR3 protein. The sample contains about 200,000 distinct CDR3 sequences, 30% to 35% of which appear only once. Sequenced material: axillary lymph node tissue. These receptors all come from a female donor with breast cancer. Some clones in this sample may be carry-over from other donors' samples.

V is TRBV7-9 and J is TRBJ1-5, with TRBD1 matching over 10 bases. CDR3 length: 13 residues. Germline V gene lookup returns CDR1 SEHNR and CDR2 FQNEAQ (reference sequence). The ends lost 3 bases at V and 14 bases at J; junction bases unmatched: 7. CDR3 nucleotide sequence: TGTGCCAGCAGCTTCCCGGGACAGGGGCACGAGCATTTT. As protein: CASSFPGQGHEHF.

This clonotype was detected ten times or more. The chain uses TRBV4-3 and TRBJ1-2; D possibly corresponds to TRBD1 (5 bases). Germline assignment: CDR1 LGHNA and CDR2 YSLEER. V dropped 1 base and J dropped 4 bases, with 16 bases sitting between them. This CDR3 is built from 16 residues. The DNA of the CDR3 is TGCGCCAGCAGCCAAGCGGCCGCAGGGAGAGGCTATGGCTACACCTTC. Its translation is CASSQAAAGRGYGYTF.